The rows below give T cell receptor beta chains drawn from one sample of a study of T cell changes during pregnancy in multiple sclerosis. Profiling relied on immunoSEQ multiplex PCR, and the TCRdb table lists in-frame clones only, not all of them. Here the sample spans about 70,000 clones, approximately 92% being singletons. The specimen was CD8+ T cells from peripheral blood mononuclear cells, collected in the third trimester of pregnancy. Source of these receptors: a female donor in good health, enrolled as a control in a pregnancy study. The CDR3 runs from the conserved cysteine through the conserved F or W. The order of the fields is V gene, D gene, J gene, CDR3 DNA, CDR3 protein. A D gene is named only where the DNA matches it firmly.

TRBV30	NA	TRBJ2-7	TGTGCCTGGAGTGTGGGCAGCCTTTACGAGCAGTACTTC	CAWSVGSLYEQYF
TRBV9	TRBD1	TRBJ1-1	TGTGCCAGCAGCGTAGGACAGGGGAACACTGAAGCTTTCTTT	CASSVGQGNTEAFF
TRBV27	TRBD1	TRBJ1-5	TGTGCCAGCAGTTTATCCGGGACAGGGACCAATCAGCCCCAGCATTTT	CASSLSGTGTNQPQHF
TRBV7-6	TRBD1	TRBJ1-1	TGTGCCAGCAGCCTCCTTTACGCACAGGGGGGAAAAGCTTTCTTT	CASSLLYAQGGKAFF
TRBV6-4	TRBD2	TRBJ2-5	TGTGCCAGCAGTCGGAGCGGGGGGGCCGGGGAGACCCAGTACTTC	CASSRSGGAGETQYF
TRBV4-2	NA	TRBJ2-7	TGTGCCAGCAGCCATAACTACGACGGTCCATACGAGCAGTACTTC	CASSHNYDGPYEQYF
TRBV15	TRBD1	TRBJ1-4	TGTGCCACCAGCTGGATAGGGACAGGGTCTGAAAAACTGTTTTTT	CATSWIGTGSEKLFF
TRBV4-1	NA	TRBJ1-2	TGCGCCAGCAGCCACCGAGGAGGATATAACTATGGCTACACCTTC	CASSHRGGYNYGYTF
TRBV9	NA	TRBJ2-3	TGTGCCAGCAGCGTAGGCGACTTCACAGATACGCAGTATTTT	CASSVGDFTDTQYF
TRBV19	NA	TRBJ1-5	TGTGCCAGTAGTATAGGAGGGAATGGTCAGCCCCAGCATTTT	CASSIGGNGQPQHF